This entry features one T cell receptor beta chain sequence. Profiling relied on immunoSEQ multiplex PCR, and the TCRdb table lists in-frame clones only, not all of them. The sample yields about 70,000 clones, more than 65% seen once. The data originate from a study of blood T cell repertoires in COVID-19. After removal of 3 bases from V and 4 bases from J, the junction contained 6 bases not matched to a gene. CDR1 and CDR2 from the germline V gene are ENHRY and SYGVKD. The CDR3 runs 15 residues. This receptor was identified in a woman in her 70s with acute or convalescent COVID-19. The chain uses TRBV10-3 and TRBJ1-1; 9 bases are a match to TRBD1. Input material: peripheral blood. The DNA of the CDR3 is TGTGCCATCAGTGATGCCAACAGGGGGCCCACTGAAGCTTTCTTT. The encoded protein is CAISDANRGPTEAFF.